Shown below are 17 T cell receptor beta chains from a single sample sequenced in a study of blood T cell repertoires in COVID-19. Produced via immunoSEQ multiplex PCR; TCRdb's table is partial and in-frame only. The table records more than 300,000 clones, roughly four fifths of them present only once. The source material was PBMCs or T cells enriched from blood (not recorded which). The receptors come from a woman in her forties or fifties who had recovered from COVID-19.

This clone was seen just once. The V call is TRBV12-3 or TRBV12-4, the J call TRBJ2-5; 8 bases align to TRBD2. J was trimmed by 5 bases and V by 6 bases; bases with no gene match: 2. CDR3 size: 12 residues. The CDR3 coding sequence is TGTGCCAGCAGGACGGGAGGGGAGACCCAGTACTTC. It encodes CASRTGGETQYF.

This clone was found a few times. The chain is built from TRBV6-1 and TRBJ1-2; D call uncertain. V was clipped by 2 bases and J by 1 base, with 11 bases between them. This CDR3 has 15 residues. CDR1 is MNHNS and CDR2 is SASEGT in the germline V gene. CDR3 in amino acids: CASSERVTFNYGYTF. The CDR3 DNA follows: TGTGCCAGCAGTGAACGGGTCACATTTAACTATGGCTACACCTTC.

As to this clone: At one boundary the junction diverges from the germline segment, which might be a read error. The CDR3 sequence is CASSFQRGYDEQFF. The CDR3 DNA is TGTGCCAGCAGCTTTCAGCGGGGCTACGATGAGCAGTTCTTC. This chain uses TRBV13 with TRBJ2-1, with TRBD2 identical over 7 bases. Per germline, CDR1 PRHDT and CDR2 FYEKMQ (reference sequence). CDR3 length equals 14 residues.

V is TRBV7-9 and J is TRBJ1-3, with D unresolved. The CDR3 contains 17 residues. Germline assignment: CDR1 SEHNR and CDR2 FQNEAQ (reference sequence). V lost 5 bases and J 0 bases, leaving 17 bases between the germline ends. The DNA of the CDR3 is TGTGCCAGCAGCGGACCCGGGAGCATAAGCTCTGGAAACACCATATATTTT. Translation gives CASSGPGSISSGNTIYF.

The rearrangement uses TRBV6-5 and TRBJ1-1; the D is unclear. The CDR3 spans 10 residues. CDR1 and CDR2 from the germline V gene are MNHEY and SVGAGI. V lost 3 bases and J 11 bases, leaving 7 bases between the germline ends. This CDR3 reads CASSYPRAFF. CDR3 nucleotide sequence: TGTGCCAGCAGTTATCCTCGGGCTTTCTTT.

The V and J genes are TRBV27 and TRBJ1-6, with D maybe TRBD1 (6 bases). The germline V gene encodes CDR1 MNHEY and CDR2 SMNVEV (reference sequence). V was clipped by 2 bases and J by 5 bases, with 22 bases between them. The CDR3 has 19 amino acids. CDR3: CASSLIPGGGWDDNSPLHF. The CDR3 DNA sequence: TGTGCCAGCAGTTTAATCCCGGGGGGCGGTTGGGATGATAATTCACCCCTCCACTTT.

This rearrangement joins TRBV5-1 to TRBJ2-3; D is uncertain. This CDR3 has 12 residues. The germline V gene encodes CDR1 SGHRS and CDR2 YFSETQ. Trimming took off 7 bases at V and 6 bases at J, with 12 bases between the two ends. The CDR3 loop is CASYENMDTQYF. The CDR3 nucleotides read TGCGCCAGCTATGAGAATATGGATACGCAGTATTTT.

The rearrangement joins TRBV7-8 to TRBJ1-2; 7 bases agree with TRBD1. Trimming at V came to 3 bases and at J to 3 bases, leaving 10 bases not matched to a gene. Per the germline V gene, CDR1 is SGHVS and CDR2 is FQNEAQ. The CDR3 covers 16 residues. CDR3 in DNA: TGTGCCAGCAGCTTGCACAGAATAGGGACAGACTATGGCTACACCTTC. Encoded protein: CASSLHRIGTDYGYTF.

The genes are TRBV18 and TRBJ2-6; D is unclear. Trimming removed 3 bases at V and 0 bases at J, with 15 bases between. CDR1 and CDR2 from the germline V gene are KGHSH and LQKENI. This CDR3 is 18 amino acids long. The CDR3 sequence: CASSPTQVGYSGANVLTF. The CDR3 nucleotides are TGTGCCAGCTCACCTACCCAGGTCGGATACTCTGGGGCCAACGTCCTGACTTTC.

Written as DNA, the CDR3 is TGTGCCAGCAGCCAAGTTTTACTAGCGGGAGGAAATGAGCAGTTCTTC. This encodes CASSQVLLAGGNEQFF. The chain is built from TRBV3-1 (or the pseudogene TRBV3-2) and TRBJ2-1; the match to TRBD2 covers 12 bases. Germline V gene lookup returns CDR1 LGHDT and CDR2 YNNKEL (reference sequence). Germline trimming cut 1 base from V and 7 bases from J; bases unmatched to any gene: 5. The CDR3 consists of 16 residues.

This clone was seen only once. The rearrangement joins TRBV30 to TRBJ2-1; TRBD2 is a possible D gene (5 bases). Trimming took 2 bases from V and 9 from J, leaving 11 bases between them. Germline V CDR1 and CDR2: GTSNPN, SVGIG (reference sequence). The CDR3 length is 12 residues. Written as DNA, the CDR3 is TGTGCCTGGAGTCTACTAGTGGGTGAGCAGTTCTTC. Its translation: CAWSLLVGEQFF.

The chain joins TRBV3-1 (or the pseudogene TRBV3-2) to TRBJ2-3; 9 bases agree with TRBD2. Looked up from germline, CDR1 is LGHDT and CDR2 is YNNKEL (reference sequence). The V segment lost 6 bases and the J segment 9 bases; nucleotides outside the gene matches: 7. The CDR3 runs to 13 residues. CDR3 bases: TGTGCCAGCAGAGGTAGACTAGCGGACACGCAGTATTTT. Translated, it gives CASRGRLADTQYF.

V usage is TRBV11-2 and J usage is TRBJ1-1; the match to TRBD1 covers 8 bases. V gave up 4 bases and J gave up 4 bases; unmatched junction bases: 8. The CDR3 extends over 15 amino acids. CDR1 is SGHAT and CDR2 is FQNNGV in the germline V gene. CDR3 sequence (DNA): TGTGCCAGCAGCTCCCACAGGGGGAGGGGCACTGAAGCTTTCTTT. It specifies CASSSHRGRGTEAFF.

This chain uses TRBV5-1 with TRBJ2-7, with D perhaps TRBD2 (7 bases). The CDR3 has 15 amino acids. Trimming took off 4 bases at V and 2 bases at J, with 16 bases between the two ends. Germline CDR1 SGHRS, CDR2 YFSETQ. In nucleotides, the CDR3 is TGCGCCAGCAGCGGCCCAGGGGAGGGAGCCTACGAGCAGTACTTC. It yields the protein CASSGPGEGAYEQYF.

The J gene is TRBJ1-1, the V gene TRBV2, with 8 positions matching TRBD1. The CDR3 is 14 residues long. The V gene end was trimmed by 5 bases and the J gene end by 2 bases; junction bases not matched to a gene: 4. Germline lookup yields CDR1 SNHLY and CDR2 FYNNEI. The DNA of the CDR3 is TGTGCCAGCAGTCTCGGACAGGGAAACACTGAAGCTTTCTTT. Its protein is CASSLGQGNTEAFF.

The chain carries TRBV7-9 and TRBJ1-1; D not certain. The length of the CDR3 is 16 residues. The germline gives CDR1 SEHNR, CDR2 FQNEAQ (reference sequence). V was trimmed by 5 bases and J by 5 bases, leaving 21 bases between them. The CDR3 DNA reads TGTGCCAGCAGCCCGACCCAGAAGGGAGGCGGAACTGAAGCTTTCTTT. Its translation: CASSPTQKGGGTEAFF. Full variable domain (remainder filled in from reference TRBV7-9 and TRBJ1-1): DTGVSQNPRHKITKRGQNVTFRCDPISEHNRLYWYRQTLGQGPEFLTYFQNEAQLEKSRLLSDRFSAERPKGSFSTLEIQRTEQGDSAMYLCASSPTQKGGGTEAFFGQGTRLTVV.

V and J are TRBV27 and TRBJ1-1; D remains ambiguous. V was trimmed by 2 bases and J by 7 bases, leaving 17 bases between them. CDR3 length equals 15 residues. Germline V gives CDR1 MNHEY, CDR2 SMNVEV (reference sequence). The CDR3 loop is CASSLENGPSHEAFF. In DNA, the CDR3 is TGTGCCAGCAGTTTAGAGAATGGGCCGAGCCATGAAGCTTTCTTT.